These T cell receptor beta chains were read from a single sample in a study of cytomegalovirus exposure and HLA in healthy donors. The protocol was immunoSEQ multiplex PCR, while the TCRdb copy is restricted to in-frame clones and leaves out a portion. The sample contains about 160,000 clones, 65% to 90% of which appear only once. The specimen was PBMCs. The receptors originated from a man aged 50 to 59 in good health and CMV-seropositive. Each CDR3 is given with its conserved first and last residue. A D gene is named only where the DNA matches it firmly. A clone size is listed for some rows: how often the clone was seen (once, few, many), or a class if it is expanded.

CDR3,DNA,length,D,V,size,J
CASSSGQGIGYGYTF,TGTGCCAGCAGCTCGGGACAGGGAATCGGTTATGGCTACACCTTC,15,TRBD1,TRBV6-5,.,TRBJ1-2
CASSQADPRGAFF,TGTGCCAGCAGCCAAGCCGACCCGCGAGGGGCTTTCTTT,13,.,TRBV4-2,.,TRBJ1-1
CASSVDRGIRREQFF,TGTGCCAGTAGTGTGGATCGGGGTATACGACGGGAGCAGTTCTTC,15,.,TRBV19,few,TRBJ2-1
CASSDPSSGANVLTF,TGTGCCAGCTCTGATCCGAGCTCTGGGGCCAACGTCCTGACTTTC,15,.,TRBV6-5,.,TRBJ2-6
CASSLTGIYEQYF,TGTGCCAGCAGCTTAACAGGTATCTACGAGCAGTACTTC,13,.,TRBV7-9,.,TRBJ2-7
CAWGQGSGANVLTF,TGTGCCTGGGGACAGGGCTCTGGGGCCAACGTCCTGACTTTC,14,TRBD1,TRBV30,.,TRBJ2-6
CASSFSRSETQYF,TGTGCCAGCAGTTTCAGCAGGTCTGAGACCCAGTACTTC,13,.,TRBV27,.,TRBJ2-5
CASSLEGVRETQYF,TGTGCCAGCAGCCTCGAGGGAGTACGGGAGACCCAGTACTTC,14,.,TRBV5-8,.,TRBJ2-5
CSVEGLGREGTEAFF,TGCAGCGTTGAAGGATTAGGCAGGGAGGGCACTGAAGCTTTCTTT,15,.,TRBV29-1,.,TRBJ1-1
CATSLGVAGQETQYF,TGTGCCACCAGCCTTGGGGTAGCGGGGCAAGAGACCCAGTACTTC,15,TRBD2,TRBV15,.,TRBJ2-5
CASSSLGQGGTGELFF,TGCGCCAGCAGCTCGCTAGGACAGGGGGGAACCGGGGAGCTGTTTTTT,16,TRBD1,TRBV5-1,.,TRBJ2-2
CASSRTGPYRGYTF,TGTGCCAGTAGTAGGACAGGGCCCTATAGGGGCTACACCTTC,14,TRBD1,TRBV19,.,TRBJ1-2
CASSSGGAETQYF,TGTGCCAGCAGTAGCGGGGGGGCGGAGACCCAGTACTTC,13,TRBD2,TRBV6-6,.,TRBJ2-5
CASSADRGLTGANVLTF,TGCGCCAGCAGCGCGGACAGGGGGCTAACTGGGGCCAACGTCCTGACTTTC,17,TRBD1,TRBV4-1,.,TRBJ2-6
CASSATGPLDTDTQYF,TGTGCCAGCAGCGCGACAGGGCCCCTCGACACAGATACGCAGTATTTT,16,TRBD1,TRBV7-8,once,TRBJ2-3
CASSFVPQINTGELFF,TGTGCCAGCAGCTTCGTACCACAAATTAACACCGGGGAGCTGTTTTTT,16,.,TRBV5-4,.,TRBJ2-2
CASSFRGMGEQFF,TGTGCCAGCTCTTTCCGGGGTATGGGTGAGCAGTTCTTC,13,.,TRBV6-1,.,TRBJ2-1
CASSLDQVIHEQYF,TGTGCCAGCAGCTTAGATCAGGTAATCCACGAGCAGTACTTC,14,.,TRBV11-2,.,TRBJ2-7
CASSPDSGNTIYF,TGTGCCAGCAGCCCAGACTCTGGAAACACCATATATTTT,13,.,TRBV11-3,.,TRBJ1-3
CASRSRASTDTQYF,TGTGCCAGCAGAAGCAGGGCTTCCACAGATACGCAGTATTTT,14,.,TRBV6-1,.,TRBJ2-3
CASSPRSRADTGELFF,TGTGCCAGCTCACCACGATCCAGGGCGGACACCGGGGAGCTGTTTTTT,16,.,TRBV18,.,TRBJ2-2
CASSLRTENTEAFF,TGTGCCAGCAGCCTCCGGACAGAAAACACTGAAGCTTTCTTT,14,.,TRBV9,once,TRBJ1-1
CASSRRGTQPQHF,TGTGCCAGCAGCCGCAGGGGAACTCAGCCCCAGCATTTT,13,.,TRBV7-2,.,TRBJ1-5
CASSQAGDTQYF,TGTGCCAGCAGCCAAGCGGGTGATACGCAGTATTTT,12,.,TRBV16,.,TRBJ2-3
CASSGTSVSSYEQYF,TGTGCCAGCAGTGGGACTAGCGTGTCTTCGTACGAGCAGTACTTC,15,TRBD2,TRBV6-1,.,TRBJ2-7
CASSLNPGQANEKLFF,TGCGCCAGCAGCTTGAATCCGGGACAGGCCAATGAAAAACTGTTTTTT,16,TRBD1,TRBV5-1,.,TRBJ1-4
CASRRTGGPTEAFF,TGTGCCAGCAGACGGACAGGGGGCCCCACTGAAGCTTTCTTT,14,TRBD1,TRBV6-4,few,TRBJ1-1
CAWSLEVGGTDTQYF,TGTGCCTGGAGTCTGGAGGTCGGGGGGACAGATACGCAGTATTTT,15,TRBD2,TRBV30,.,TRBJ2-3
CASSVRWGEVAGTAADTQYF,TGTGCCAGCAGCGTAAGGTGGGGTGAGGTAGCGGGGACGGCAGCAGATACGCAGTATTTT,20,TRBD2,TRBV9,.,TRBJ2-3
CASSGFLVDQPQHF,TGTGCCAGCAGTGGTTTTTTAGTGGATCAGCCCCAGCATTTT,14,.,TRBV2,.,TRBJ1-5
CASSHPPPGDDEKLFF,TGCGCCAGCAGCCATCCGCCCCCAGGGGACGACGAAAAACTGTTTTTT,16,.,TRBV4-1,.,TRBJ1-4
CAWSVTLTGAYGYTF,TGTGCCTGGAGTGTAACATTGACAGGGGCCTATGGCTACACCTTT,15,TRBD1,TRBV30,.,TRBJ1-2
CASSSEWPQHF,TGTGCCAGCAGTAGTGAGTGGCCCCAGCATTTT,11,.,TRBV28,.,TRBJ1-5
CASSRGQGRDTEAFF,TGCGCCAGCAGCCGCGGACAGGGGAGGGACACTGAAGCTTTCTTT,15,TRBD1,TRBV5-1,.,TRBJ1-1
CASSPGTSGGRGGEQYF,TGTGCCAGCAGCCCAGGGACTAGCGGGGGCCGGGGCGGGGAGCAGTACTTC,17,TRBD2,TRBV7-3,.,TRBJ2-7
CAWSGGLNQPQHF,TGTGCCTGGAGTGGAGGGCTCAATCAGCCCCAGCATTTT,13,.,TRBV30,.,TRBJ1-5
CASTQGGVTGELFF,TGTGCCAGCACACAGGGCGGCGTCACCGGGGAGCTGTTTTTT,14,.,TRBV27,.,TRBJ2-2
CASSLNTKETQYF,TGCGCCAGCAGCTTAAACACGAAAGAGACCCAGTACTTC,13,.,TRBV5-1,.,TRBJ2-5
CASSPPPRAEAFF,TGTGCCAGCAGTCCCCCCCCGAGGGCTGAAGCTTTCTTT,13,.,TRBV27,.,TRBJ1-1
CASSGPPGTGGETQYF,TGTGCCAGCAGTGGACCCCCCGGGACAGGGGGGGAGACCCAGTACTTC,16,TRBD1,TRBV25-1,.,TRBJ2-5
CASSARGSKTKSYGYTF,TGTGCCAGCAGCGCCAGAGGGTCCAAGACCAAGTCCTATGGCTACACCTTC,17,.,TRBV7-3,once,TRBJ1-2
CASSRTGGEYYGYTF,TGTGCCAGCAGCCGGACAGGGGGCGAATACTATGGCTACACCTTC,15,TRBD1,TRBV5-8,.,TRBJ1-2
CASSRSQGFETQYF,TGTGCCAGCAGTCGATCACAGGGGTTCGAGACCCAGTACTTC,14,TRBD1,TRBV6-5,.,TRBJ2-5
CASSVVAGGIYNEQFF,TGTGCCAGCAGCGTAGTAGCGGGAGGGATTTACAATGAGCAGTTCTTC,16,TRBD2,TRBV9,.,TRBJ2-1
CASSNASSVPSYNEQFF,TGCGCCAGCAGCAACGCCAGTAGCGTCCCCTCCTACAATGAGCAGTTCTTC,17,.,TRBV5-1,.,TRBJ2-1
CASSLGGTGLREKLFF,TGTGCCAGCAGCTTAGGCGGGACAGGCCTCCGGGAAAAACTGTTTTTT,16,TRBD1,TRBV7-9,.,TRBJ1-4
CASSSLTSGRPADEQFF,TGTGCCAGTAGTTCTCTGACTAGCGGGAGGCCGGCGGATGAGCAGTTCTTC,17,TRBD2,TRBV19,.,TRBJ2-1
CASSDSRGTSYNEQFF,TGTGCCAGCAGTGACTCAAGGGGGACCTCCTACAATGAGCAGTTCTTC,16,.,TRBV6-4,.,TRBJ2-1
CASGRGGSYNSLLHF,TGTGCCAGCGGCCGGGGGGGGTCCTATAATTCACTCCTCCACTTT,15,.,TRBV27,.,TRBJ1-6
CASSLVSAGASADTQYF,TGTGCCAGCAGCTTAGTTTCGGCGGGAGCCTCCGCAGATACGCAGTATTTT,17,TRBD2,TRBV7-2,.,TRBJ2-3
CASSAFSRGEQFF,TGTGCCAGCAGTGCTTTCAGTCGGGGTGAGCAGTTCTTC,13,.,TRBV6-4,.,TRBJ2-1
CASSLEPRTGGTEAFF,TGTGCCAGCAGCTTAGAGCCTCGGACAGGAGGAACTGAAGCTTTCTTT,16,TRBD1,TRBV11-3,.,TRBJ1-1
CASTQTSGPTDTQYF,TGTGCCAGCACCCAGACTAGCGGGCCCACAGATACGCAGTATTTT,15,TRBD2,TRBV6-6,.,TRBJ2-3
CASSLGDRGDTQYF,TGCGCCAGCAGCTTGGGGGACAGGGGGGATACGCAGTATTTT,14,TRBD1,TRBV5-1,.,TRBJ2-3
CASKAGRGYTF,TGTGCCAGTAAAGCCGGTCGGGGCTACACCTTC,11,.,TRBV19,.,TRBJ1-2